This is a list of T cell receptor beta chains from one sample in a study of T-cell reconstitution after alpha-beta-depleted transplantation in children. TCRdb processed the PCR reads anew with MiXCR; each CDR3 protein has one entry. The sample holds approximately 240,000 distinct CDR3 sequences, roughly a tenth seen once. The input for sequencing was PBMCs from the stem cell graft donor, taken from the stem cell graft. These receptors originate from a human donor who donated a stem cell graft to a child with acute lymphoblastic leukemia. CDR3s include the opening cysteine and the closing phenylalanine or tryptophan. D genes are given only for firm matches. Only some rows state a clone size, as once, few, many or a class for expanded clones.

once | TRBD1 | TRBJ1-4 | TRBV7-8 | CASSKRQGFDEKLFF | TGTGCCAGCAGCAAACGACAGGGTTTTGATGAAAAACTGTTTTTT
. | . | TRBJ1-6 | TRBV6-1 | CASTQSPPGSSYNSPLHF | TGTGCCAGCACCCAAAGCCCTCCAGGGAGCTCCTATAATTCACCCCTCCACTTT
many | . | TRBJ1-4 | TRBV4-3 | CASSQDLQGIGEKLFF | TGCGCCAGCAGCCAAGACCTCCAGGGGATAGGCGAAAAACTGTTTTTT
few | TRBD1 | TRBJ1-2 | TRBV10-3 | CAISAGGGYTF | TGTGCCATCTCGGCAGGGGGTGGCTACACCTTC
. | . | TRBJ1-1 | TRBV6-5 | CASSYSMTRLMNTEAFF | TGTGCCAGCAGTTACTCGATGACAAGGCTAATGAACACTGAAGCTTTCTTT
. | . | TRBJ1-1 | TRBV20-1 | CSAKPPLANTEAFF | TGCAGTGCGAAACCCCCCCTGGCGAACACTGAAGCTTTCTTT
. | TRBD1 | TRBJ1-2 | TRBV6-5 | CASSYLPGQGALGYTF | TGTGCCAGCAGTTACCTACCGGGACAGGGGGCGCTTGGCTACACCTTC
few | TRBD1 | TRBJ2-2 | TRBV5-1 | CASSPVRQGLTGELFF | TGCGCCAGCAGCCCAGTAAGACAGGGCCTCACCGGGGAGCTGTTTTTT
many | TRBD1 | TRBJ2-3 | TRBV29-1 | CSANHGTGVGDTQYF | TGCAGCGCTAATCACGGGACAGGGGTTGGAGATACGCAGTATTTT
many | TRBD2 | TRBJ2-1 | TRBV20-1 | CSARDLGTTYNEQFF | TGCAGTGCAAGAGACCTCGGGACTACCTACAATGAGCAGTTCTTC
. | . | TRBJ2-5 | TRBV7-6 | CASSLAVSRGQETQYF | TGTGCCAGCAGCTTAGCCGTTTCTCGAGGGCAGGAGACCCAGTACTTC
few | . | TRBJ2-3 | TRBV11-1 | CASSLGENTQYF | TGTGCCAGCAGCTTGGGGGAGAATACGCAGTATTTT
few | . | TRBJ1-1 | TRBV5-5 | CASSLETAGRTEAFF | TGTGCCAGCAGCTTGGAGACTGCGGGGCGGACTGAAGCTTTCTTT
few | . | TRBJ1-1 | TRBV27 | CASRRNTEAFF | TGTGCCAGCAGGAGGAACACTGAAGCTTTCTTT
few | TRBD1 | TRBJ2-4 | TRBV5-1 | CASSPSFVTEQGRNIQYF | TGCGCCAGCAGCCCATCCTTTGTGACCGAACAGGGGAGAAACATTCAGTACTTC
few | TRBD1 | TRBJ2-6 | TRBV20-1 | CSAMGQSGANVLTF | TGCAGTGCTATGGGACAGTCTGGGGCCAACGTCCTGACTTTC
many | . | TRBJ1-1 | TRBV19 | CASSRRRGTDTEAFF | TGTGCCAGTAGTAGACGGAGGGGGACGGACACTGAAGCTTTCTTT
. | . | TRBJ2-7 | TRBV20-1 | CSAAVLPMGYEQYF | TGCAGTGCCGCAGTCCTCCCAATGGGCTACGAGCAGTACTTC
few | . | TRBJ2-3 | TRBV2 | CASVQGATQYF | TGTGCCAGCGTACAGGGTGCTACGCAGTATTTT
many | . | TRBJ1-5 | TRBV20-1 | CSASPSSNQPQHF | TGCAGTGCTAGTCCATCGAGCAATCAGCCCCAGCATTTT
few | . | TRBJ1-2 | TRBV4-3 | CASSQDPGSNYGYTF | TGCGCCAGCAGCCAAGATCCGGGCAGCAATTATGGCTACACCTTC
few | TRBD1 | TRBJ2-5 | TRBV5-1 | CASRRTGGNQETQYF | TGCGCCAGCAGACGGACAGGGGGCAACCAAGAGACCCAGTACTTC
few | . | TRBJ1-2 | TRBV7-9 | CASSRGGGNYGYTF | TGTGCCAGCAGCCGAGGGGGGGGCAACTATGGCTACACCTTC
few | TRBD1 | TRBJ1-1 | TRBV29-1 | CSGAATGGDTEAFF | TGCAGCGGGGCGGCGACAGGGGGAGACACTGAAGCTTTCTTT
. | . | TRBJ2-3 | TRBV12-3/TRBV12-4 | CASRARGPDTDTQYF | TGTGCCAGCAGGGCTCGGGGGCCAGACACAGATACGCAGTATTTT
. | TRBD2 | TRBJ2-3 | TRBV20-1 | CSARVPSGFTDTQYF | TGCAGTGCTAGAGTCCCTAGCGGTTTCACAGATACGCAGTATTTT